This is a list of T cell receptor beta chains from one sample in a study of blood T cell repertoires in COVID-19. TCRdb's table, derived via immunoSEQ multiplex PCR, lists solely in-frame clones and lacks some. The repertoire holds 250,000 to 350,000 clones, with more than 65% as singletons. Material: peripheral blood. Receptors were obtained from a person aged 65 to 85 with COVID-19, enrolled during active disease. CDR3s include the opening cysteine and the closing phenylalanine or tryptophan. The order of the fields is clone size, J gene, V gene, D gene, CDR3 protein, CDR3 DNA. A D gene is named only where the DNA matches it firmly. Size values are once, few and many counts, or a class for expanded clones, and some rows have none.

- | TRBJ1-2 | TRBV7-2 | TRBD1 | CASSPDRGYGYTF | TGTGCCAGCAGCCCCGACAGGGGCTATGGCTACACCTTC
- | TRBJ2-7 | TRBV3-1/TRBV3-2 | - | CASSQDFSYEQYF | TGTGCCAGCAGCCAAGATTTTAGTTACGAGCAGTACTTC
few | TRBJ1-4 | TRBV28 | - | CASRGTLIGTENEKLFF | TGTGCCAGCCGAGGCACCCTGATCGGGACTGAGAATGAAAAACTGTTTTTT
- | TRBJ2-1 | TRBV4-3 | - | CASSQDAGSSYNEQFF | TGCGCCAGCAGCCAAGATGCGGGGTCCTCCTACAATGAGCAGTTCTTC
- | TRBJ2-1 | TRBV9 | TRBD2 | CASSVGALADYSYNEQFF | TGTGCCAGCAGCGTAGGGGCCCTAGCGGACTATTCCTACAATGAGCAGTTCTTC
- | TRBJ1-1 | TRBV5-4 | TRBD1 | CASSSPGGAGTEAFF | TGTGCCAGCAGCTCACCAGGGGGCGCGGGAACTGAAGCTTTCTTT
few | TRBJ2-1 | TRBV15 | - | CATSRGTLASIYNEQFF | TGTGCCACCAGCAGAGGGACTCTTGCCTCTATTTACAATGAGCAGTTCTTC
- | TRBJ1-1 | TRBV29-1 | TRBD1 | CSVGDRENTEAFF | TGCAGCGTGGGCGACAGGGAGAACACTGAAGCTTTCTTT
- | TRBJ2-3 | TRBV7-6 | - | CASSLSLPGGSTDTQYF | TGTGCCAGCAGCTTATCTCTTCCGGGGGGCAGCACAGATACGCAGTATTTT
- | TRBJ2-7 | TRBV5-6 | - | CASSFQTYEQYF | TGTGCCAGCAGCTTCCAGACCTACGAGCAGTACTTC
- | TRBJ1-1 | TRBV6-1 | - | CASSEGSGFTEAFF | TGTGCCAGCAGTGAAGGTTCCGGGTTCACTGAAGCTTTCTTT
- | TRBJ2-2 | TRBV5-6 | TRBD2 | CASSSFTSGGTGELFF | TGTGCCAGCAGTTCTTTTACTAGCGGAGGTACCGGGGAGCTGTTTTTT
- | TRBJ1-2 | TRBV29-1 | - | CSVGFDSYGYTF | TGCAGCGTTGGATTCGACAGCTATGGCTACACCTTC
- | TRBJ2-7 | TRBV28 | TRBD1 | CATCTGDHSYEQYF | TGTGCCACCTGCACAGGGGATCACTCGTACGAGCAGTACTTC
- | TRBJ1-5 | TRBV28 | - | CASSLSSGSWEPQHF | TGTGCCAGCAGTTTATCATCGGGGAGTTGGGAGCCCCAGCATTTT
- | TRBJ1-5 | TRBV4-3 | - | CASSQRQGNQPQHF | TGCGCCAGCAGCCAACGACAAGGAAATCAGCCCCAGCATTTT
- | TRBJ2-7 | TRBV3-1/TRBV3-2 | - | CASGSRGGYEQYF | TGTGCCAGCGGAAGTCGCGGTGGGTACGAGCAGTACTTC
- | TRBJ2-3 | TRBV7-8 | - | CASSLVAGWNTDTQYF | TGTGCCAGCAGCTTAGTAGCAGGGTGGAATACTGATACGCAGTATTTT
- | TRBJ1-4 | TRBV7-9 | - | CASSRRATGEKLFF | TGTGCCAGCAGCCGCAGGGCGACGGGCGAAAAACTGTTTTTT
- | TRBJ2-3 | TRBV18 | - | CASSPPFRSRGYTQYF | TGTGCCAGCTCACCACCGTTCAGGAGCAGGGGCTATACGCAGTATTTT
- | TRBJ2-1 | TRBV18 | - | CASSPASEAENEQFF | TGTGCCAGCTCACCAGCATCAGAGGCGGAAAATGAGCAGTTCTTC
- | TRBJ1-5 | TRBV7-2 | TRBD1 | CASSLEQGFSNQPQHF | TGTGCCAGCAGCTTAGAACAGGGGTTTAGCAATCAGCCCCAGCATTTT
- | TRBJ1-6 | TRBV5-1 | TRBD1 | CASSFGQGGSPLHF | TGCGCCAGCAGCTTCGGACAGGGGGGATCACCCCTCCACTTT
- | TRBJ2-1 | TRBV7-9 | TRBD2 | CAGSLPGGQNEQFF | TGTGCCGGCAGCCTCCCGGGAGGGCAGAATGAGCAGTTCTTC
- | TRBJ1-1 | TRBV2 | - | CASSLEDMNTEAFF | TGTGCCAGCAGTCTCGAGGATATGAACACTGAAGCTTTCTTT
- | TRBJ2-2 | TRBV3-1/TRBV3-2 | - | CASSQLNRAGELFF | TGTGCCAGCAGCCAACTCAACAGGGCTGGGGAGCTGTTTTTT
- | TRBJ2-7 | TRBV7-9 | - | CASSADTYEQYF | TGTGCCAGCAGCGCGGACACCTACGAGCAGTACTTC
- | TRBJ2-3 | TRBV11-2 | TRBD1 | CASSENSGTATDTQYF | TGTGCCAGCAGCGAGAATTCCGGGACAGCCACAGATACGCAGTATTTT
- | TRBJ2-7 | TRBV7-9 | - | CASSLRQGTVENEQYF | TGTGCCAGCAGCTTACGGCAGGGAACGGTAGAGAACGAGCAGTACTTC
- | TRBJ1-1 | TRBV6-5 | - | CASRPSYTANTEAFF | TGTGCCAGCAGGCCGTCTTATACAGCAAACACTGAAGCTTTCTTT
once | TRBJ2-6 | TRBV5-4 | TRBD1 | CASRTGGAGANVLTF | TGTGCCAGCAGAACAGGGGGCGCCGGGGCCAACGTCCTGACTTTC
- | TRBJ2-1 | TRBV11-3 | - | CASSLRGTGLYNEQFF | TGTGCCAGCAGCTTACGGGGGACGGGGCTCTACAATGAGCAGTTCTTC
- | TRBJ1-4 | TRBV7-2 | - | CASSLNRAARGKLFF | TGTGCCAGCAGCTTGAACAGGGCGGCGAGAGGAAAACTGTTTTTT
- | TRBJ1-6 | TRBV7-9 | - | CASNHQGQDSPLHF | TGTGCCAGCAACCACCAGGGGCAGGATTCACCCCTCCACTTT
- | TRBJ2-1 | TRBV11-3 | TRBD2 | CASSPGLAYNEQFF | TGTGCCAGCAGCCCTGGACTAGCGTACAATGAGCAGTTCTTC
- | TRBJ1-1 | TRBV18 | TRBD1 | CASSPGTGTGNTEAFF | TGTGCCAGCTCGCCCGGGACAGGGACCGGTAACACTGAAGCTTTCTTT
once | TRBJ2-3 | TRBV3-1/TRBV3-2 | - | CASSIGTPQDTQYF | TGTGCCAGCAGCATTGGGACTCCACAGGATACGCAGTATTTT
- | TRBJ2-7 | TRBV11-2 | - | CASSLTTQGMGQYF | TGTGCCAGCAGCTTAACCACCCAGGGCATGGGGCAGTACTTC
few | TRBJ1-1 | TRBV9 | TRBD1 | CASSARGRGNTEAFF | TGTGCCAGCAGCGCCAGGGGGCGCGGGAACACTGAAGCTTTCTTT
- | TRBJ1-1 | TRBV29-1 | - | CSVFLGGNTEAFF | TGCAGCGTTTTTCTGGGGGGGAACACTGAAGCTTTCTTT
- | TRBJ1-1 | TRBV21-1 | - | CASSKGGRGMDTEAFF | TGTGCCAGCAGCAAAGGGGGTAGGGGGATGGACACTGAAGCTTTCTTT
- | TRBJ2-5 | TRBV9 | TRBD2 | CASSVGTAGGWETQYF | TGTGCCAGCAGCGTGGGGACAGCGGGGGGCTGGGAGACCCAGTACTTC
- | TRBJ1-3 | TRBV9 | - | CASSVASGNTIYF | TGTGCCAGCAGCGTAGCTTCTGGAAACACCATATATTTT